The subject of this entry is one T cell receptor beta chain. The data belong to a study of shared clonotypes between healthy human individuals. This CDR3 is 14 amino acids long. Trimming took off 4 bases at V and 0 bases at J, with 10 bases between the two ends. From germline, CDR1 is SGDLS and CDR2 YYNGEE. Every subset had its genomic DNA shared out evenly among several immunoSEQ plates. Measured with immunoSEQ multiplex PCR; TCRdb has only the in-frame clones, and not every one. The sample lists roughly 1,500,000 clones; around 98% were seen once. V is TRBV9 and J is TRBJ2-5; D could derive from TRBD1 or TRBD2 (5 bases each). Sequences were obtained from naive CD4+ T cells sorted from blood. Subset in this sample: CD45RA+ positively selected. The sequence was obtained from a young man in good health. This CDR3 reads CASSKGTYQETQYF. The CDR3 coding sequence is TGTGCCAGCAGCAAAGGGACCTACCAAGAGACCCAGTACTTC. The variable domain in full, completed from reference TRBV9 and TRBJ2-5, reads DSGVTQTPKHLITATGQRVTLRCSPRSGDLSVYWYQQSLDQGLQFLIQYYNGEERAKGNILERFSAQQFPDLHSELNLSSLELGDSALYFCASSKGTYQETQYFGPGTRLLVL.